This is a list of T cell receptor beta chains from one sample in a study of regulatory T cells in long-lasting Graves disease. TCRdb used MiXCR to reprocess the multiplex PCR reads, holding one entry per CDR3 protein. This table holds hundreds of thousands of distinct CDR3 sequences, 15% to 20% found once. These data were also reused for a study on T cells in Graves' hyperthyroidism and ophthalmopathy.

This specimen consisted of peripheral blood mononuclear cells (PBMCs), obtained at new diagnosis, from a patient treated with antithyroid drugs. Every receptor here comes from a woman aged 25-40 years with Graves disease. Each CDR3 is given with its conserved first and last residue. A D gene is named only where the DNA matches it firmly. Not all rows give a size; the values are once, few, many and, for expanded clones, a class.

CDR3nt | CDR3aa | j_gene | d_gene | v_gene | abundance
TGTGCCATCAGTGAGAGAATTACCGCCTACGAGCAGTACTTC | CAISERITAYEQYF | TRBJ2-7 | . | TRBV10-3 | few
TGCGCCAGCAGCTCCGGAGGGGCCCCCGCCACCCAGTACTTC | CASSSGGAPATQYF | TRBJ2-5 | . | TRBV5-1 | few
TGCAGCGTTAGTTGGACGGGAGGTCCCGGGGAGCTGTTTTTT | CSVSWTGGPGELFF | TRBJ2-2 | TRBD2 | TRBV29-1 | .
TGTGCCATCAGTTATTCTTGGGACAGCCGATCCTACGAGCAGTACTTC | CAISYSWDSRSYEQYF | TRBJ2-7 | TRBD1 | TRBV10-3 | many
TGTGCCAGCAGTTACTCGCCAGCGGGGCTGTTATTGAGCTCCTACAATGAGCAGTTCTTC | CASSYSPAGLLLSSYNEQFF | TRBJ2-1 | TRBD2 | TRBV6-2/TRBV6-3 | many
TGTGCCAGCAAGGTCCAGCGCACTAACTATGGCTACACCTTC | CASKVQRTNYGYTF | TRBJ1-2 | . | TRBV2 | many
TGCGCCAGCAGCTTGGATCGGAGGGTCGGCACCGGGGAGCTGTTTTTT | CASSLDRRVGTGELFF | TRBJ2-2 | . | TRBV5-1 | few
TGCAGTGCTAGGTCCAGCGGGAGTCAGACAGATACGCAGTATTTT | CSARSSGSQTDTQYF | TRBJ2-3 | TRBD2 | TRBV20-1 | .
TGTGCCAGCAGCCCCTCGCGCGGGGGTGGGTCAACTAATGAAAAACTGTTTTTT | CASSPSRGGGSTNEKLFF | TRBJ1-4 | . | TRBV13 | many
TGTGCCAGCAGTTGGATTGCAGGGGGAGATCAGCCCCAGCATTTT | CASSWIAGGDQPQHF | TRBJ1-5 | TRBD1 | TRBV6-5 | many
TGTGCCTGGGATGTACCCAATGAGCAGTTCTTC | CAWDVPNEQFF | TRBJ2-1 | . | TRBV30 | .
TGTGCCAGCAGGACTTACACCGGGGAGCTGTTTTTT | CASRTYTGELFF | TRBJ2-2 | . | TRBV12-3/TRBV12-4 | many
TGTGCCAGCAGTTCCGGACGGGTCGGGGGCAATCAGCCCCAGCATTTT | CASSSGRVGGNQPQHF | TRBJ1-5 | . | TRBV27 | .
TGTGCCAGCAGCGCCGACCTGGGTGATGCGCAGTATTTT | CASSADLGDAQYF | TRBJ2-3 | . | TRBV9 | .
TGTGCCAGCAGTCCTCTCGGGGCTAGCAATCAGCCCCAGCATTTT | CASSPLGASNQPQHF | TRBJ1-5 | . | TRBV28 | .
TGCGCCACCGGGGTGGAGGCGGTTGTCATGAACACTGAAGCTTTCTTT | CATGVEAVVMNTEAFF | TRBJ1-1 | . | TRBV5-1 | many
TGTGCCAGCACCACTACGGGGCGGGGGCCCCGCTACGAGCAGTACTTC | CASTTTGRGPRYEQYF | TRBJ2-7 | . | TRBV28 | many
TGTGCCAGCAGCTTACAGGGGGCGAGAGTTCCGAATCAGCCCCAGCATTTT | CASSLQGARVPNQPQHF | TRBJ1-5 | TRBD1 | TRBV28 | many
TGTGCCAGCACCCAGGGGGTTTCATCACCCCTCCACTTT | CASTQGVSSPLHF | TRBJ1-6 | TRBD1 | TRBV6-1 | few
TGTGCCAGCAGCCAATCTCTGTCAGGGCAAGGCTACACCTTC | CASSQSLSGQGYTF | TRBJ1-2 | . | TRBV3-1 | .
TGTGCCAGCCACAAACTCAGGGGGGCCCACAGCACCGGGGAGCTGTTTTTT | CASHKLRGAHSTGELFF | TRBJ2-2 | . | TRBV6-1 | many
TGCAGCGTTGCGGACAGAACCTCCGAGCAGTACTTC | CSVADRTSEQYF | TRBJ2-7 | . | TRBV29-1 | many
TGCGCCACCTCTTACGGGTCCACCGGGGAGCTGTTTTTT | CATSYGSTGELFF | TRBJ2-2 | . | TRBV10-1 | many
TGTGCCAGCAGACGGACTAGCGACTCCTACGAGCAGTACTTC | CASRRTSDSYEQYF | TRBJ2-7 | TRBD2 | TRBV2 | .
TGTGCCAGCAGCCTGCTCTCGAACACTGAAGCTTTCTTT | CASSLLSNTEAFF | TRBJ1-1 | . | TRBV27 | many
TGTGCCAGCAGTTCTCCTAGCACAGATACGCAGTATTTT | CASSSPSTDTQYF | TRBJ2-3 | . | TRBV6-2/TRBV6-3 | many
TGTGCCAGCAGCCAAGCGGGACAGTCCTACGAGCAGTACTTC | CASSQAGQSYEQYF | TRBJ2-7 | TRBD1 | TRBV4-2 | .
TGTGCCAGCTCACCAGGGACTAGCGGGTACCAAGAGACCCAGTACTTC | CASSPGTSGYQETQYF | TRBJ2-5 | TRBD2 | TRBV18 | few
TGCAGTGCGACCGGGACTAGAGTGTACGAGCAGTACTTC | CSATGTRVYEQYF | TRBJ2-7 | TRBD2 | TRBV20-1 | .
TGTGCCATCAGTGAGTCTGGGCACGAGCAGTACTTC | CAISESGHEQYF | TRBJ2-7 | . | TRBV10-3 | few
TGTGCCACCGCGGCAGGGCTCACTGAAGCTTTCTTT | CATAAGLTEAFF | TRBJ1-1 | . | TRBV2 | few
TGTGCCAGCTTTTCCAATGAAAAACTGTTTTTT | CASFSNEKLFF | TRBJ1-4 | . | TRBV28 | many
TGTGCCAGCAGCTTAGGGGGCTTAATCTACAATGAGCAGTTCTTC | CASSLGGLIYNEQFF | TRBJ2-1 | . | TRBV7-9 | .
TGTGCCAGCAGTTCCTTAAGGACAGGGAGGACTGAAGCTTTCTTT | CASSSLRTGRTEAFF | TRBJ1-1 | TRBD1 | TRBV6-2/TRBV6-3 | many
TGTGCCAGCAGCGCAATAGCGGCTAACAATGAGCAGTTCTTC | CASSAIAANNEQFF | TRBJ2-1 | . | TRBV9 | .
TGTGCCATCAGTGGCGGGACTAGCGGGAGTACAGATACGCAGTATTTT | CAISGGTSGSTDTQYF | TRBJ2-3 | TRBD2 | TRBV10-3 | once
TGTGCCAGCAGCCAAATAGCGAAAACCGAAGCTTTCTTT | CASSQIAKTEAFF | TRBJ1-1 | . | TRBV3-1 | few
TGTGCCAGCAGTTACTTGCCTGAATGGGGCTACACCTTC | CASSYLPEWGYTF | TRBJ1-2 | . | TRBV6-5 | .
TGTGCCAGCAGCCCTACGGGGGGGGCTACCGGGGAGCTGTTTTTT | CASSPTGGATGELFF | TRBJ2-2 | TRBD2 | TRBV11-2 | many
TGTGCCAGCAGTTTAGAAGGGGGGTCGATATACGAGCAGTACTTC | CASSLEGGSIYEQYF | TRBJ2-7 | . | TRBV12-3/TRBV12-4 | few
TGTGCCAGCAGTTTTGCTGATTCACCCCTCCACTTT | CASSFADSPLHF | TRBJ1-6 | . | TRBV27 | many